The 4 T cell receptor beta chains listed next were all sequenced from one sample in a study of T cell responses to AZD1222 COVID-19 vaccine. The repertoire was sequenced with immunoSEQ multiplex PCR; TCRdb's copy has only in-frame clones and lacks some. Here the sample spans roughly 200,000 clones, 85% to 95% being singletons. Here the sequenced sample was peripheral blood, taken on day 0 of AZD1222 vaccination. These receptors originate from an adult in good health.

V usage is TRBV30 and J usage is TRBJ2-5, with 9 bases matching TRBD1. CDR1 GTSNPN and CDR2 SVGIG come from the germline V gene (reference sequence). The V and J ends lost 3 bases and 5 bases, in that order; junction bases with no gene match: 7. The CDR3 consists of 14 residues. The CDR3 DNA follows: TGTGCCTGGAGAGACACAGGGGGCCAGGAGACCCAGTACTTC. Translation gives CAWRDTGGQETQYF. Combining the CDR3 with reference TRBV30 and TRBJ2-5 gives the whole variable domain SQTIHQWPATLVQPVGSPLSLECTVEGTSNPNLYWYRQAAGRGLQLLFYSVGIGQISSEVPQNLSASRPQDRQFILSSKKLLLSDSGFYLCAWRDTGGQETQYFGPGTRLLVL.

V gene TRBV2 combines with J gene TRBJ1-5; D might be TRBD1 (5 bases). CDR3 length: 16 residues. Germline-derived CDR1 and CDR2 are SNHLY and FYNNEI. V lost 4 bases and J lost 3, with 16 bases in between. The CDR3 nucleotides read TGTGCCAGCAGTGGGGTTGCGGCAGGGCCCAATCAGCCCCAGCATTTT. Translation gives CASSGVAAGPNQPQHF.

The chain is built from TRBV7-3 and TRBJ2-3; D not resolved. Germline assignment: CDR1 SGHTA and CDR2 FQGTGA. The CDR3 length is 14 residues. V gave up 4 bases and J gave up 5 bases, with 13 bases separating them. CDR3 sequence (DNA): TGTGCCAGCAGCTCCTTCTCTCCTCAAGATACGCAGTATTTT. Translating gives CASSSFSPQDTQYF.

The chain is built from TRBV27 and TRBJ1-5; 9 bases are shared with TRBD1. With 2 bases clipped from V and 7 bases from J, the junction kept 6 bases outside the gene matches. The CDR3 length is 15 residues. Germline CDR1 and CDR2: MNHEY and SMNVEV (reference sequence). The CDR3: CASSLNGQGYQPQHF. In DNA, the CDR3 is TGTGCCAGCAGTTTAAACGGACAGGGGTACCAGCCCCAGCATTTT.